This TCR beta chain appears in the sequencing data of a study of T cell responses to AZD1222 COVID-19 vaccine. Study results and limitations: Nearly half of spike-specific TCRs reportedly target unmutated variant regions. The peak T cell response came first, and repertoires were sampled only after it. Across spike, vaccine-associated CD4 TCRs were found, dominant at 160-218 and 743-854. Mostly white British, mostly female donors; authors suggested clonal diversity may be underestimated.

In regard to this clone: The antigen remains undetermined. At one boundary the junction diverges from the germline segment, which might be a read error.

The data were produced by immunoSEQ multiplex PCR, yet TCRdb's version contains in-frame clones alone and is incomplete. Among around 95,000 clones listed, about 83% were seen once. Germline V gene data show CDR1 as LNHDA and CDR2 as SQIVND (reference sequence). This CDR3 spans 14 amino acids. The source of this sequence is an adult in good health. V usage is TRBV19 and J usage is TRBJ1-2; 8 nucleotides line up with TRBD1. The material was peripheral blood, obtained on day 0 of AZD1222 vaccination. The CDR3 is CASHQLYDRGRLLF. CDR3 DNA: TGTGCCAGTCATCAGCTTTACGACAGGGGTCGACTTCTCTTC. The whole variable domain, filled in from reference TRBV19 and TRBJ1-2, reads DGGITQSPKYLFRKEGQNVTLSCEQNLNHDAMYWYRQDPGQGLRLIYYSQIVNDFQKGDIAEGYSVSREKKESFPLTVTSAQKNPTAFYLCASHQLYDRGRLLFGSGTRLTVV.